Listed below are T cell receptor beta chains from one sample, sequenced in a study of CD8+ T cells in alopecia areata. Assay used: immunoSEQ multiplex PCR; TCRdb lists only in-frame clones, some missing. The sample has over 150,000 clones, roughly 62% seen once. This material consisted of CD8+ T cells sorted from blood, taken at week 24, from a patient treated with tofacitinib. These receptors were obtained from a human donor with alopecia areata. Both conserved end residues are part of each CDR3. A D gene is named only where the DNA matches it firmly. Only part of the rows carry a size: once, few, many, or a class if the clone is expanded.

v_call	d_call	clone_size	j_call	cdr3_nt	cdr3_aa
TRBV7-9	.	.	TRBJ2-5	TGTGCCAGCAGCTTAGGGAGCTACTATGACTTC	CASSLGSYYDF
TRBV5-1	TRBD1	.	TRBJ2-5	TGCGCCAGCAGCTTAACGACAGGGGGAAAACAAGAGACCCAGTACTTC	CASSLTTGGKQETQYF
TRBV19	.	.	TRBJ2-1	TGTGCCAGTAGTATCAGGTACAATGAGCAGTTCTTC	CASSIRYNEQFF
TRBV25-1	.	.	TRBJ2-7	TGTGCCAGCAGTGAAATTGACAGCCCCTACGAGCAGTACTTC	CASSEIDSPYEQYF
TRBV4-1	TRBD1	.	TRBJ2-7	TGCGCCAGCAGCCAAATCCCGGGACAGGGGTACGAGCAGTACTTC	CASSQIPGQGYEQYF
TRBV4-1	.	.	TRBJ2-7	TGCGCCAGCAGCCATACAGGTCTGCCCTACGAGCAGTACTTC	CASSHTGLPYEQYF
TRBV23-1	.	.	TRBJ2-7	TGCGCCAGCAGTCAATCGAAACTAGCAACCGACGAGCAGTACTTC	CASSQSKLATDEQYF
TRBV4-1	.	.	TRBJ2-7	TGCGCCAGCAGCCCGTCGGGACACGGCTACGAGCAGTACTTC	CASSPSGHGYEQYF
TRBV15	TRBD1	medium-sized	TRBJ2-3	TGTGCCACCAGCTTACGAGACAGGGGTCCCACAGATACGCAGTATTTT	CATSLRDRGPTDTQYF
TRBV9	TRBD2	.	TRBJ2-3	TGTGCCAGCAGCGATATACTAGCGGGGGGGCCCAATACGCAGTATTTT	CASSDILAGGPNTQYF
TRBV9	TRBD2	few	TRBJ2-1	TGTGCCAGCAGCGCCCCGGGGAGCGGGGAGGTGCAGTTCTTC	CASSAPGSGEVQFF
TRBV5-6	.	.	TRBJ2-7	TGTGCCAGCAGCTTGGGGGTATCCGAGCAGTACTTC	CASSLGVSEQYF
TRBV5-1	TRBD2	once	TRBJ2-7	TGCGCCAGCAGCCTGCGCAGCGGGGGAGCCTACGAGCAGTACTTC	CASSLRSGGAYEQYF
TRBV6-4	TRBD2	.	TRBJ2-1	TGTGCCAGCAGACATCCCGGGACTAGCGGGGGTCCTACTTACAATGAGCAGTTCTTC	CASRHPGTSGGPTYNEQFF
TRBV10-3	.	.	TRBJ2-3	TGTGCCATCAGTGAGTCTGGGGATACGCAGTATTTT	CAISESGDTQYF
TRBV9	TRBD1	.	TRBJ2-1	TGTGCCAGCAGCGGAACAGGGGTATTGCAGTTCTTC	CASSGTGVLQFF
TRBV27	TRBD1	.	TRBJ1-1	TGTGCCAGCAGCTTCACTTCAGGGGGCGCCGGCACTGAAGCTTTCTTT	CASSFTSGGAGTEAFF
TRBV29-1	TRBD2	few	TRBJ2-5	TGCAGCGTTGGAGGGACTAGCGGGGGCGTCGAAGAGACCCAGTACTTC	CSVGGTSGGVEETQYF
TRBV25-1	.	.	TRBJ2-5	TGTGCCAGCAGTCAAGGGCTATGGCAGTACTTC	CASSQGLWQYF
TRBV27	.	few	TRBJ1-1	TGTGCCAGCAGTTTATATCTAAGCACTGAAGCTTTCTTT	CASSLYLSTEAFF
TRBV29-1	TRBD2	few	TRBJ2-3	TGCAGCGTCCCCGGGACTAGCGGTTTAGATACGCAGTATTTT	CSVPGTSGLDTQYF
TRBV5-1	TRBD1	once	TRBJ2-1	TGCGCCAGCAGCGGCACCGTCCGGGACAGGGGGTACAATGAGCAGTTCTTC	CASSGTVRDRGYNEQFF
TRBV6-6	TRBD2	.	TRBJ2-5	TGTGCCACTACTAGCGCCGAAGAGACCCAGTACTTC	CATTSAEETQYF
TRBV7-2	.	.	TRBJ1-6	TGTGCCAGCAGCATCGACAGACTAAGCTATAATTCACCCCTCCACTTT	CASSIDRLSYNSPLHF
TRBV30	TRBD2	few	TRBJ2-3	TGTGCCTGGAGCCTGCGGGGGTTCACAGATACGCAGTATTTT	CAWSLRGFTDTQYF
TRBV6-6	.	.	TRBJ1-1	TGTGCCAGCAGTTACTCCTCGACAGTTTTGAACACTGAAGCTTTCTTT	CASSYSSTVLNTEAFF
TRBV7-9	.	few	TRBJ1-5	TGTGCCAGCAGCTTAGGGCCAAGTCAGGATCAGCCCCAGCATTTT	CASSLGPSQDQPQHF
TRBV5-1	.	few	TRBJ1-5	TGCGCCAGCAGCTTGGGGGGCACCGATCAGCCCCAGCATTTT	CASSLGGTDQPQHF
TRBV5-6	TRBD1	.	TRBJ1-5	TGTGCCAGCACCTCCGGGACAGGAAAACAGCCCCAGCATTTT	CASTSGTGKQPQHF
TRBV2	TRBD1	.	TRBJ1-4	TGTGCCAGCAGTGCAGGGGGCAACGAAAAACTGTTTTTT	CASSAGGNEKLFF
TRBV5-6	.	.	TRBJ2-5	TGTGCCAGCAGCTTGGAGGGGGGAGAGACCCAGTACTTC	CASSLEGGETQYF
TRBV14	TRBD2	few	TRBJ2-1	TGTGCCAGCAGCCTCACCCTAGCGGGGCTATACAATGAGCAGTTCTTC	CASSLTLAGLYNEQFF
TRBV5-1	TRBD2	few	TRBJ2-3	TGCGCCAGCAGCTTCAAACTATTTACTAGCGGGGACGGTGATACGCAGTATTTT	CASSFKLFTSGDGDTQYF
TRBV19	TRBD2	.	TRBJ2-1	TGTGCCAGTAGTATAATTGGAGGGCTAGCGGGGACCGGACAGTTCTTC	CASSIIGGLAGTGQFF
TRBV30	TRBD1	few	TRBJ2-1	TGTGCCTGGGACAGGGAATCCAATGAGCAGTTCTTC	CAWDRESNEQFF
TRBV2	TRBD2	.	TRBJ2-3	TGTGCCAGCACCCGGGAAACTAGCGGGGGCAAAGATACGCAGTATTTT	CASTRETSGGKDTQYF
TRBV2	.	once	TRBJ2-1	TGTGCCAGCCTATGGGGGAGCTCCTACAATGAGCAGTTCTTC	CASLWGSSYNEQFF
TRBV19	.	.	TRBJ1-2	TGTGCCAGTAGCCCGACACCGAACTATGGCTACACCTTC	CASSPTPNYGYTF
TRBV29-1	TRBD1	.	TRBJ1-2	TGCAGCGTCCCGGACAGGGACAACTATGGCTACACCTTC	CSVPDRDNYGYTF
TRBV30	TRBD1	.	TRBJ1-5	TGTGCCTGGAGTGAGGGGACAGGGACGGGAAGTCAGCCCCAGCATTTT	CAWSEGTGTGSQPQHF
TRBV14	.	.	TRBJ1-5	TGTGCCAGCAGCCAAGGAGGCGATCAGCCCCAGCATTTT	CASSQGGDQPQHF
TRBV2	.	.	TRBJ1-1	TGTGCCAGCAGTGAGACAGGCCCTGGTCCTGAAGCTTTCTTT	CASSETGPGPEAFF
TRBV2	TRBD1	.	TRBJ2-5	TGTGCCAGCGTAGGACAGGGCCAAGAGACCCAGTACTTC	CASVGQGQETQYF
TRBV9	.	.	TRBJ2-1	TGTGCCAGCAGCGCGGGCGCAGGGCCAGGGAATGAGCAGTTCTTC	CASSAGAGPGNEQFF
TRBV2	TRBD2	.	TRBJ2-3	TGTGCCAGCGCTGGGACTAGCGGGGGGGGCACAGATACGCAGTATTTT	CASAGTSGGGTDTQYF
TRBV4-1	.	.	TRBJ1-2	TGCGCCAGCAGCCAAGAGCCCAGGGTCAACTATGGCTACACCTTC	CASSQEPRVNYGYTF
TRBV19	.	.	TRBJ1-1	TGTGCTGTGAGGCTCAGGGAGGGCGGCACTGAAGCTTTCTTT	CAVRLREGGTEAFF
TRBV30	.	.	TRBJ2-7	TGTGCCTGGAGTTTTGGCTCCTTTAGCTCCTACGAGCAGTACTTC	CAWSFGSFSSYEQYF
TRBV7-9	.	.	TRBJ1-1	TGTGCCAGCAAGGAAGTAAAGAACACTGAAGCTTTCTTT	CASKEVKNTEAFF
TRBV7-2	.	few	TRBJ1-1	TGTGCCAGCAGCTTAGGATCGAACACTGAAGCTTTCTTT	CASSLGSNTEAFF
TRBV27	.	few	TRBJ1-2	TGTGCCAGCAGGCAACCGGGACAAAGCTATGGCTACACCTTC	CASRQPGQSYGYTF
TRBV5-1	.	few	TRBJ2-6	TGCGCCAGCAGCTTTAACAGGGCCTTGGGGAACTCTGGGGCCAACGTCCTGACTTTC	CASSFNRALGNSGANVLTF
TRBV9	TRBD2	.	TRBJ2-1	TGTGCCAGCAGCGGTAGCGGGGGGGCTCTCGACAATGAGCAGTTCTTC	CASSGSGGALDNEQFF